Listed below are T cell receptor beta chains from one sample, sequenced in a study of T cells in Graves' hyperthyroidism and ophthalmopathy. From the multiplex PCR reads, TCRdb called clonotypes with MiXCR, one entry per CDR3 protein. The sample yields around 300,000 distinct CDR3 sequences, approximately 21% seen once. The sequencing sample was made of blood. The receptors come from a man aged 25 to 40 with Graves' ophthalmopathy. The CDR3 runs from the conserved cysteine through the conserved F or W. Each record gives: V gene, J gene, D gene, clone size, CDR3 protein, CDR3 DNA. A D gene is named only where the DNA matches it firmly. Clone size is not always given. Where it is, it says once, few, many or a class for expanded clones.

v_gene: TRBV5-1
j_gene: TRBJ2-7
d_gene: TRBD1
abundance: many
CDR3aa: CASSSTGAYEQYF
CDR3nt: TGCGCCAGCAGCTCTACAGGGGCCTACGAGCAGTACTTC

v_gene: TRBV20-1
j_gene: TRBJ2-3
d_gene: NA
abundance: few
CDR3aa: CSAPPHPTTDTQYF
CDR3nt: TGCAGTGCCCCGCCCCACCCTACCACAGATACGCAGTATTTT

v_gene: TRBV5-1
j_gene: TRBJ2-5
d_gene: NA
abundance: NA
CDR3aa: CASSLILRQETQYF
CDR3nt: TGCGCCAGCAGCTTGATTCTCAGACAAGAGACCCAGTACTTC

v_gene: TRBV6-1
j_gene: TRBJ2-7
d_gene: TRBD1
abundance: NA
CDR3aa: CASSASGTGDYEQYF
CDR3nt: TGTGCCAGCAGTGCCTCCGGGACAGGGGATTACGAGCAGTACTTC

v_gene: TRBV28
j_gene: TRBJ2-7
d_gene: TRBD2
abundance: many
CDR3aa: CASSLSTSGRYEQYF
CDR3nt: TGTGCCAGCAGTTTATCTACTAGCGGACGCTACGAGCAGTACTTC

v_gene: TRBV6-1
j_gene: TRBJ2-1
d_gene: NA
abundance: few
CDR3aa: CASSEAQTRRDNEQFF
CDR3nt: TGTGCCAGCAGTGAAGCACAGACTCGCCGAGACAATGAGCAGTTCTTC

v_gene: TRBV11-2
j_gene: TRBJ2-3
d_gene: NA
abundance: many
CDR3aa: CASSLGRGGTDTQYF
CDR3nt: TGTGCCAGCAGCTTAGGCAGGGGAGGCACAGATACGCAGTATTTT

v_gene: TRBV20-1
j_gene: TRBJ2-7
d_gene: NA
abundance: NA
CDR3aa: CSAQDRGGGLSYEQYF
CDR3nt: TGCAGTGCTCAAGACCGGGGCGGGGGCCTCTCCTACGAGCAGTACTTC

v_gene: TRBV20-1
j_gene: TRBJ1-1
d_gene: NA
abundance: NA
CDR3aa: CSAIRSPEAFF
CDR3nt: TGCAGTGCTATAAGATCCCCTGAAGCTTTCTTT

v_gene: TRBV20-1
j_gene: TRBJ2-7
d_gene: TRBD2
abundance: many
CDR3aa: CSARDMPSGRYEQYF
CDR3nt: TGCAGTGCTAGAGATATGCCTAGCGGGAGGTACGAGCAGTACTTC

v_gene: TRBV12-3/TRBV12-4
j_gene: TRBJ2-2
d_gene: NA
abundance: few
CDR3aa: CASRRTGLDTGELFF
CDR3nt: TGTGCCAGCAGACGGACCGGGCTTGACACCGGGGAGCTGTTTTTT

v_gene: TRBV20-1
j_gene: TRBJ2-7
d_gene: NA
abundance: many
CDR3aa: CSASSGHSYEQYF
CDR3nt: TGCAGTGCTAGTTCGGGACATTCCTACGAGCAGTACTTC

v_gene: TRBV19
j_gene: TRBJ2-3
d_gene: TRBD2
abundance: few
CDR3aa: CASRSSGGTDTQYF
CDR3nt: TGTGCCAGTAGATCTAGCGGTGGCACAGATACGCAGTATTTT

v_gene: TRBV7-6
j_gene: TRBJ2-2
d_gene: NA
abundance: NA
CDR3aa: CASSHRDGELFF
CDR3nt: TGTGCCAGCAGTCATAGGGACGGGGAGCTGTTTTTT

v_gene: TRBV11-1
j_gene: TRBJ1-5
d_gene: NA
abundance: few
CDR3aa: CASSPPGYGQPQHF
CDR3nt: TGTGCCAGCAGCCCCCCGGGGTACGGACAGCCCCAGCATTTT

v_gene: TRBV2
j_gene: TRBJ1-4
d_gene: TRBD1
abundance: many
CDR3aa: CASSRDRGSEKLFF
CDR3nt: TGTGCCAGCAGCCGGGACAGGGGATCTGAAAAACTGTTTTTT

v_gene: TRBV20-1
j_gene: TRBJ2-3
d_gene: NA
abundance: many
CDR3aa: CSAQSRGLTDTQYF
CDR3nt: TGCAGTGCCCAGTCAAGGGGATTGACAGATACGCAGTATTTT

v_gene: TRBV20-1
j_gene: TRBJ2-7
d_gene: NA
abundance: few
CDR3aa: CSAAGVPRGPYEQYF
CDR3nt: TGCAGTGCTGCCGGGGTCCCTCGGGGGCCCTACGAGCAGTACTTC

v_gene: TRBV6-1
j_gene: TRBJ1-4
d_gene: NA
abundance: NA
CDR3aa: CASRDGENEKLFF
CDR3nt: TGTGCCAGCAGGGACGGAGAAAATGAAAAACTGTTTTTT

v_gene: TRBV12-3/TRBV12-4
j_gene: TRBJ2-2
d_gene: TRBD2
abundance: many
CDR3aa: CASSLISGGPRTGELFF
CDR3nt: TGTGCCAGCAGTTTGATATCGGGAGGGCCTAGGACCGGGGAGCTGTTTTTT

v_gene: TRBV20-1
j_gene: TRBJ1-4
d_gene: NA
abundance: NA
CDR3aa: CSARVGSSGEKLFF
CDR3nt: TGCAGTGCTAGAGTAGGTTCCTCTGGGGAAAAACTGTTTTTT

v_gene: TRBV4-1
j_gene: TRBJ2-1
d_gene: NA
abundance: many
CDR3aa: CASSQSSGRYSSYNEQFF
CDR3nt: TGCGCCAGCAGCCAGTCCAGCGGCCGATACAGCTCCTACAATGAGCAGTTCTTC

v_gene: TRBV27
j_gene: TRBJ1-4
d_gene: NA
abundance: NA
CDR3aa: CASSRDLTANEKLFF
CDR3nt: TGTGCCAGCAGCCGGGACTTAACGGCTAATGAAAAACTGTTTTTT

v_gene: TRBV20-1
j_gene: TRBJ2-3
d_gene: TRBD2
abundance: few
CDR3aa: CSAPRTSGSKFTDTQYF
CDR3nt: TGCAGTGCTCCCCGGACTAGCGGGAGTAAGTTCACAGATACGCAGTATTTT

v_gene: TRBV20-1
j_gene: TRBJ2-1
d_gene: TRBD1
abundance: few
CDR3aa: CSAPTGGYNEQFF
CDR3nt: TGCAGTGCCCCGACAGGGGGCTACAATGAGCAGTTCTTC

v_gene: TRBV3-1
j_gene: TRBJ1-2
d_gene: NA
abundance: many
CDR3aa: CASSARANNYGYTF
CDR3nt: TGTGCCAGCAGCGCACGAGCGAATAACTATGGCTACACCTTC

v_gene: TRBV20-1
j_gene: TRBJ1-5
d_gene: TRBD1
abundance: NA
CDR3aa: CSARGQGLRQPQHF
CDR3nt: TGCAGTGCTAGAGGACAGGGTCTCCGTCAGCCCCAGCATTTT

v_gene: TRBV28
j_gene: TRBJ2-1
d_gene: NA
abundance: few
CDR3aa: CASSVHFSNEQFF
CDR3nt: TGTGCCAGCAGTGTCCACTTTTCCAATGAGCAGTTCTTC

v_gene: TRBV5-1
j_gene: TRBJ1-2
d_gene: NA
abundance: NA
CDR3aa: CASSPVPALNYGYTF
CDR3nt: TGCGCCAGCAGCCCCGTCCCAGCACTCAACTATGGCTACACCTTC

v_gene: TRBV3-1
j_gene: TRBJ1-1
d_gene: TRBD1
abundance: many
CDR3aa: CASSRDRANLRGTEAFF
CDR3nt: TGTGCCAGCAGCCGCGACAGGGCTAACCTTCGGGGCACTGAAGCTTTCTTT

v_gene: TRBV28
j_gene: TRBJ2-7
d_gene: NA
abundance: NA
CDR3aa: CASSLGSIPSLPF
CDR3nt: TGTGCCAGCAGTTTGGGGAGCATCCCGAGTCTCCCCTTC

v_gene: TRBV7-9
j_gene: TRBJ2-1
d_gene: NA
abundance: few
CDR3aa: CASSLRDLPKGGNEQFF
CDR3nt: TGTGCCAGCAGCTTGCGGGACCTGCCCAAGGGGGGCAATGAGCAGTTCTTC

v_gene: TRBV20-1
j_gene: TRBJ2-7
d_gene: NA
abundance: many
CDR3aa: CSARKGTYEQYF
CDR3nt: TGCAGTGCCAGAAAGGGCACCTACGAGCAGTACTTC

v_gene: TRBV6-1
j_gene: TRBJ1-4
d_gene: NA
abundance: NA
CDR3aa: CASSDYRRSNEKLFF
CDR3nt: TGTGCCAGCAGTGACTATCGACGGAGTAATGAAAAACTGTTTTTT

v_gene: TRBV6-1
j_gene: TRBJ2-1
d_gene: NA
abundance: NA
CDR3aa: CASRPEVKDEQFF
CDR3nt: TGTGCCAGCAGGCCCGAGGTGAAAGATGAGCAGTTCTTC

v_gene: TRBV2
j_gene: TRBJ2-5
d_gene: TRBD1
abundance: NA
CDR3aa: CASNGPGQGETQYF
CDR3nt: TGTGCCAGCAACGGTCCAGGACAGGGTGAGACCCAGTACTTC

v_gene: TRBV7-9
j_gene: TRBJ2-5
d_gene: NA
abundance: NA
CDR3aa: CASSLQGWETQYF
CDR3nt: TGTGCCAGCAGCTTGCAGGGGTGGGAGACCCAGTACTTC

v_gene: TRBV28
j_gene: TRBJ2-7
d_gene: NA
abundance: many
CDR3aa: CASSFPQGRYEQYF
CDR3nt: TGTGCCAGCAGTTTCCCGCAGGGTCGATACGAGCAGTACTTC

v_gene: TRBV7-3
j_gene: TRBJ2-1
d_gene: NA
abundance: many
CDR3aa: CASTTGGLSQQFF
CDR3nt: TGTGCCAGCACCACTGGGGGTCTAAGCCAGCAGTTCTTC

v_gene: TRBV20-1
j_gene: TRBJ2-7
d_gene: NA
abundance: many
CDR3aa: CSASFGGTYEQYF
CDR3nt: TGCAGTGCTAGTTTCGGGGGCACCTACGAGCAGTACTTC

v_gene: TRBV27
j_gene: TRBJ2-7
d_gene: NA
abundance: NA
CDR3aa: CASSSRQASSYEQYF
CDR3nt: TGTGCCAGCAGCTCAAGACAGGCCAGCTCCTACGAGCAGTACTTC

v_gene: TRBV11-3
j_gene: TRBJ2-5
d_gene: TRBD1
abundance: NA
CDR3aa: CASSLMGQAGIPYRQTETQYF
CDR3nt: TGTGCCAGCAGCTTAATGGGACAGGCTGGGATCCCATACCGTCAAACAGAGACCCAGTACTTC

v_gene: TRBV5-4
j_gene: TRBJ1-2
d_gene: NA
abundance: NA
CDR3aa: CASSSYGPTLNYGYTF
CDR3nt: TGTGCCAGCAGCTCGTACGGGCCCACCCTTAACTATGGCTACACCTTC

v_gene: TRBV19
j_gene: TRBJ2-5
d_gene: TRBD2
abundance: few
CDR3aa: CASGLEEETQYF
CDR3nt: TGTGCCAGCGGACTAGAAGAAGAGACCCAGTACTTC

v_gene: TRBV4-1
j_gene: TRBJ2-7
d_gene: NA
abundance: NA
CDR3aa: CASSQDRTSYEQYF
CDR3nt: TGCGCCAGCAGCCAAGATCGAACTAGCTACGAGCAGTACTTC

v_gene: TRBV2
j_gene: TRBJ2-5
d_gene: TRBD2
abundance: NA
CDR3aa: CASSGGGTETQYF
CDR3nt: TGTGCCAGCAGTGGGGGAGGGACGGAGACCCAGTACTTC

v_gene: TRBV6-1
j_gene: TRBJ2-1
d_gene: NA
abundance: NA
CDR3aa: CASSAMDIYNEQFF
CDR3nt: TGTGCCAGCAGTGCAATGGACATCTACAATGAGCAGTTCTTC

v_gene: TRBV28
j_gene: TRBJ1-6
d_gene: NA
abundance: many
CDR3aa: CACSVGANSPLHF
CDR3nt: TGTGCCTGCTCAGTTGGGGCAAATTCACCCCTCCACTTT

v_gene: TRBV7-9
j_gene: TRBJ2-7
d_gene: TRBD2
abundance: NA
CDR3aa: CASSGSGSFYEQYF
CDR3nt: TGCGCCAGCAGTGGAAGCGGGAGTTTCTACGAGCAGTACTTC

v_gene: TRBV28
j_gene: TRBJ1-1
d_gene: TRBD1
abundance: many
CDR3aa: CASREGQGLAFF
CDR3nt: TGTGCCAGCAGGGAGGGACAGGGTTTGGCTTTCTTT

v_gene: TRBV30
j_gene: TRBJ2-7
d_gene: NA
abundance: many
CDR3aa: CAWSYPWGEQYF
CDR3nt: TGTGCCTGGAGTTACCCATGGGGCGAGCAGTACTTC

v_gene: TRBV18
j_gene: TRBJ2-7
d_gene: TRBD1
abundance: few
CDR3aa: CASSPRTGTSYEQYF
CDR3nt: TGTGCCAGCTCACCCCGGACAGGGACCTCCTACGAGCAGTACTTC

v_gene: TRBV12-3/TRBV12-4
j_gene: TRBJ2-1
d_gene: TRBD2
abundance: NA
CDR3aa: CASSPLAGSSYNEQFF
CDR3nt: TGTGCCAGCAGTCCTTTAGCGGGGAGCTCATACAATGAGCAGTTCTTC

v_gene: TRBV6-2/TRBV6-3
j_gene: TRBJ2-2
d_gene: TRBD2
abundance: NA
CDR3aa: CASRKGLATWGELFF
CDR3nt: TGTGCCAGCAGAAAGGGACTAGCTACATGGGGGGAGCTGTTTTTT

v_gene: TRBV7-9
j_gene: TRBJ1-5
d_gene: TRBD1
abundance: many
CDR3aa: CASSLGTGSSNQPQHF
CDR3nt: TGTGCCAGCAGCTTAGGGACAGGGAGTAGCAATCAGCCCCAGCATTTT